Listed below are T cell receptor beta chains from one sample, sequenced in a study of T cell responses to AZD1222 COVID-19 vaccine. Repertoires were generated with immunoSEQ multiplex PCR, while TCRdb's copy carries only in-frame clones and drops some. Found here are about 150,000 clones, roughly 84% of them singletons; the top ten hold over 3.5%. The material sequenced was peripheral blood, taken on day 0 of AZD1222 vaccination. Every receptor here comes from an adult in good health. Each CDR3 is given with its conserved first and last residue. Each record gives: J gene, clone size, V gene, D gene, CDR3 protein, CDR3 DNA. A D gene is named only where the DNA matches it firmly. Clone size is shown for a subset of rows, as once, few, many or a class of expanded clone.

TRBJ2-1,NA,TRBV9,TRBD2,CASSVPRVLAGGYNEQFF,TGTGCCAGCAGCGTCCCAAGAGTTCTAGCGGGGGGCTACAATGAGCAGTTCTTC
TRBJ2-2,NA,TRBV29-1,NA,CSVRDSANTGELFF,TGCAGCGTTCGGGACTCCGCGAACACCGGGGAGCTGTTTTTT
TRBJ2-5,NA,TRBV6-6,TRBD2,CASSYSGGLQETQYF,TGTGCCAGCAGTTATAGCGGGGGGCTGCAAGAGACCCAGTACTTC
TRBJ1-4,NA,TRBV6-5,NA,CASRTLANEKLFF,TGTGCCAGCAGGACCTTGGCTAATGAAAAACTGTTTTTT
TRBJ1-1,NA,TRBV18,NA,CASSPISNTEAFF,TGTGCCAGCTCACCAATATCTAACACTGAAGCTTTCTTT
TRBJ1-2,once,TRBV3-1/TRBV3-2,TRBD1,CASSRGQGQGYTF,TGTGCCAGCAGCCGCGGACAGGGTCAAGGCTACACCTTC
TRBJ1-3,NA,TRBV7-2,NA,CASSLKWSSGNTIYF,TGTGCCAGCAGCTTAAAATGGAGCTCTGGAAACACCATATATTTT
TRBJ2-1,NA,TRBV6-4,NA,CASSDGASSYNEQFF,TGTGCCAGCAGTGACGGGGCGAGCTCCTACAATGAGCAGTTCTTC
TRBJ2-3,NA,TRBV11-2,NA,CASSPGRDTQYF,TGTGCCAGCAGCCCCGGTAGAGATACGCAGTATTTT
TRBJ2-1,NA,TRBV10-3,NA,CAISGQPEGHEQFF,TGTGCCATCAGTGGCCAACCTGAGGGCCATGAGCAGTTCTTC
TRBJ1-1,NA,TRBV28,NA,CASSSLTEAFF,TGTGCCAGCAGCTCGTTGACTGAAGCTTTCTTT
TRBJ1-2,few,TRBV27,NA,CASSLSKSNGYTF,TGTGCCAGCAGTTTATCGAAAAGTAATGGCTACACCTTC
TRBJ1-4,NA,TRBV5-1,TRBD1,CASSLKQGAANEKLFF,TGCGCCAGCAGCTTAAAACAGGGGGCGGCTAATGAAAAACTGTTTTTT
TRBJ1-1,NA,TRBV28,TRBD1,CASTEGASRNTEAFF,TGTGCCAGCACCGAGGGGGCGTCACGGAACACTGAAGCTTTCTTT
TRBJ1-1,few,TRBV10-2,TRBD1,CASSLDRYGTEAFF,TGCGCCAGCAGTCTGGACAGGTATGGCACTGAAGCTTTCTTT
TRBJ1-1,NA,TRBV30,NA,CAFTDREAFF,TGTGCCTTTACTGACAGAGAAGCTTTCTTT
TRBJ2-7,once,TRBV5-1,NA,CASSPMTAYEQYF,TGCGCCAGCAGCCCGATGACAGCCTACGAGCAGTACTTC
TRBJ2-1,NA,TRBV3-1/TRBV3-2,TRBD2,CASSPEPGLAGGNEQFF,TGTGCCAGCAGCCCGGAACCGGGACTAGCGGGGGGGAATGAGCAGTTCTTC
TRBJ2-7,NA,TRBV7-9,NA,CASSLALQPYEQYF,TGTGCCAGCAGCTTAGCGCTACAGCCCTACGAGCAGTACTTC
TRBJ1-6,NA,TRBV6-5,NA,CASSYSGSNNSPLHF,TGTGCCAGCAGTTACTCCGGCAGTAATAATTCACCCCTCCACTTT
TRBJ1-1,NA,TRBV19,NA,CASSPRQVAGNTEAFF,TGTGCCAGTAGTCCTCGACAGGTGGCAGGGAACACTGAAGCTTTCTTT
TRBJ1-5,NA,TRBV28,NA,CASSLSGRQPQHF,TGTGCCAGCAGTTTATCAGGGCGTCAGCCCCAGCATTTT